One sample yielded the 26 T cell receptor beta chains listed below, sequenced in a study of blood T cell repertoires in COVID-19. Repertoires were generated with immunoSEQ multiplex PCR, while TCRdb's copy carries only in-frame clones and drops some. Of some 63,000 clones listed, 70% to 90% are singletons. The sequenced sample was peripheral blood. All receptors derive from a human donor in a cohort sampled during active COVID-19.

On this clone itself: Other DNA sequences in the sample encode the same CDR3. This chain joins TRBV4-3 and TRBJ1-4, with 7 bases matching TRBD1. Per the germline V gene, CDR1 is LGHNA and CDR2 is YSLEER. This CDR3 comprises 14 residues. Trimming at V came to 5 bases and at J to 4 bases, leaving 4 bases not matched to a gene. CDR3 nucleotide sequence: TGCGCCAGCAGCTTGGGACAGCTTAATGAAAAACTGTTTTTT. This gives the protein CASSLGQLNEKLFF.

This chain uses TRBV10-3 with TRBJ2-5; no clear D. This CDR3 is built from 14 residues. Trimming cost V 2 bases and J 0 bases, with 7 bases left between them. Germline V gene data show CDR1 as ENHRY and CDR2 as SYGVKD. This chain's CDR3 is CAISERGNQETQYF. The CDR3 region has the DNA TGTGCCATCAGTGAGAGAGGCAACCAAGAGACCCAGTACTTC.

The CDR3 region is CASSYPDSGYTF. DNA for the CDR3: TGTGCCAGCAGTTACCCAGACAGTGGCTACACCTTC. V gene TRBV6-2 or TRBV6-3 combines with J gene TRBJ1-2; D might be TRBD1 (5 bases). Trimming stripped 2 bases from V and 7 bases from J, with 8 bases between. CDR3 length: 12 amino acids. CDR1 and CDR2 from the germline V gene are MNHEY and SVGEGT.

This clone appeared a few times. The chain carries TRBV14 and TRBJ2-7; tentative D call: TRBD2 (5 bases). V was cut by 4 bases and J by 7 bases, with 14 bases left in between. This CDR3 region has 13 residues. CDR1 and CDR2 from the germline V gene are SGHDN and FVKESK. CDR3 protein: CASSPRAGEEQYF. The CDR3 DNA sequence: TGTGCCAGCAGCCCCCGAGCCGGGGAAGAGCAGTACTTC.

This clone was seen a single time. J is TRBJ2-3 and V is TRBV5-1, with D unclear. V was clipped by 0 bases and J by 6 bases, with 8 bases between them. CDR1 SGHRS and CDR2 YFSETQ come from the germline V gene. The CDR3 totals 13 residues. CDR3 bases: TGCGCCAGCAGCTTGGGGCGGTTGGATACGCAGTATTTT. Translation: CASSLGRLDTQYF.

The chain recombines TRBV27 with TRBJ2-7; TRBD1 agrees at 8 bases. After removal of 5 bases from V and 6 bases from J, the junction contained 6 bases not matched to a gene. Germline V gene sequence: CDR1 MNHEY, CDR2 SMNVEV (reference sequence). CDR3 length: 13 amino acids. The CDR3 spells CASSTDRGREQYF. The CDR3 DNA sequence: TGTGCCAGCAGTACAGACAGGGGACGCGAGCAGTACTTC.

The rearrangement joins TRBV6-5 to TRBJ1-2, with D possibly TRBD1 on 5 matching bases. The germline V gene has CDR1 MNHEY and CDR2 SVGAGI. The CDR3 length is 14 residues. Deletions cut 6 bases from V and 4 bases from J, with 15 bases between. The CDR3, as DNA: TGTGCCAGCAGAACGGGGGTCTCCTCCTATGGCTACACCTTC. It encodes CASRTGVSSYGYTF.

The chain has TRBV4-3 and TRBJ1-2, with 10 bases that match TRBD1. Germline V gene data show CDR1 as LGHNA and CDR2 as YSLEER. This CDR3 spans 15 amino acids. Trimming took 2 bases from V and 7 from J; bases not matched to a gene: 7. The CDR3 sequence is CASSQQGQGVGGYTF. The CDR3 DNA sequence: TGCGCCAGCAGCCAACAAGGACAGGGGGTGGGTGGCTACACCTTC.

The gene calls are TRBV5-1 and TRBJ2-7; TRBD2 matches 8 bases. The CDR3 length is 17 residues. V shed 0 bases, J shed 3 bases, and the junction held 11 bases outside the gene matches. The germline gives CDR1 SGHRS, CDR2 YFSETQ. The CDR3 DNA is TGCGCCAGCAGCTTGGCCTTAACTAGCGGTGTGGACTACGAGCAGTACTTC. It yields the protein CASSLALTSGVDYEQYF. Using reference TRBV5-1 and TRBJ2-7 for the parts outside the CDR3, the full variable domain is KAGVTQTPRYLIKTRGQQVTLSCSPISGHRSVSWYQQTPGQGLQFLFEYFSETQRNKGNFPGRFSGRQFSNSRSEMNVSTLELGDSALYLCASSLALTSGVDYEQYFGPGTRLTVT.

The chain combines TRBV5-4 with TRBJ2-1, with 11 bases that match TRBD1. The J segment lost 4 bases and the V segment lost 4 bases, leaving 4 bases of the junction unmatched. Germline lookup yields CDR1 SGHNT and CDR2 YYREEE (reference sequence). CDR3 length: 15 residues. The CDR3 sequence: CASSSGTGGYNEQFF. In DNA form, the CDR3 reads TGTGCCAGCAGCAGCGGGACAGGGGGATACAATGAGCAGTTCTTC.

The chain links TRBV5-1 to TRBJ1-2; weak D call: TRBD1 (5 bases). CDR1 and CDR2 from the germline V gene are SGHRS and YFSETQ. The CDR3 loop spans 12 amino acids. V gave up 6 bases and J gave up 5 bases, with 11 bases separating them. The CDR3: CASKDNPYGYTF. DNA of the CDR3: TGCGCCAGCAAGGACAACCCATATGGCTACACCTTC.

The genes are TRBV5-1 and TRBJ2-5, with 11 bases identical to TRBD2. V lost 4 bases to trimming and J lost 1 base; unmatched junction nucleotides: 6. Germline lookup yields CDR1 SGHRS and CDR2 YFSETQ. CDR3 length equals 16 residues. CDR3 in amino acids: CASSTSSGGIQETQYF. In DNA form, the CDR3 reads TGCGCCAGCAGCACCTCTAGCGGGGGGATCCAAGAGACCCAGTACTTC.

CDR3 sequence reads: CASSLAGGGEKLFF. For the CDR3, the DNA is TGTGCCAGCAGCCTAGCGGGGGGAGGTGAAAAACTGTTTTTT. The rearrangement uses TRBV3-1 (or the pseudogene TRBV3-2) and TRBJ1-4, with a possible D match to TRBD1 (5 bases). The CDR3 is made up of 14 amino acids. Germline V gene sequence: CDR1 LGHDT, CDR2 YNNKEL (reference sequence). V gave up 4 bases and J gave up 7 bases, with 13 bases separating them.

Only a few counts were recorded for this clone. V usage is TRBV5-8 and J usage is TRBJ1-2; 9 bases match TRBD1. Per germline, CDR1 SGHTS and CDR2 YDEGEE. The CDR3 extends over 13 amino acids. V shed 4 bases, J shed 4 bases, and the junction held 2 bases outside the gene matches. CDR3 sequence (DNA): TGTGCCAGCAGCCGACAGGGGGTCTATGGCTACACCTTC. As protein: CASSRQGVYGYTF.

The DNA of the CDR3 is TGTGCCAGCTCACCGTCTAGCGGAGAGACCCAGTACTTC. Translating it yields CASSPSSGETQYF. J is TRBJ2-5 and V is TRBV18, with 7 bases matching TRBD2. CDR3 length: 13 amino acids. V lost 3 bases and J lost 4; bases outside the gene matches: 2. Germline V gene data show CDR1 as KGHSH and CDR2 as LQKENI.

This clone was seen a few times. This chain connects TRBV3-1 (or the pseudogene TRBV3-2) to TRBJ1-1; 8 bases map to TRBD1. V lost 3 bases, J lost 8 bases, and 2 bases stayed unmatched. CDR1 is LGHDT and CDR2 is YNNKEL in the germline V gene (reference sequence). The CDR3 totals 12 residues. In DNA, the CDR3 is TGTGCCAGCAGCCAGCCAGGGGGCGAAGCTTTCTTT. Protein sequence: CASSQPGGEAFF.

The chain is built from TRBV11-1 and TRBJ1-4, with TRBD1 as a possible D gene (6 bases). The CDR3 has 13 amino acids. The germline gives CDR1 SGHAT, CDR2 FQDESV (reference sequence). V shed 5 bases and J shed 7 bases, with 11 bases lying between them. The CDR3 sequence: CASSNRDREKLFF. In DNA form, the CDR3 reads TGTGCCAGCAGCAACAGGGATCGTGAAAAACTGTTTTTT.

This clone came up once. The chain is built from TRBV7-2 and TRBJ1-5; no clear D gene. The CDR3 has 14 amino acids. Looked up from germline, CDR1 is SGHTA and CDR2 is FQGNSA. V lost 3 bases and J 7 bases, leaving 13 bases between the germline ends. The CDR3, as DNA: TGTGCCAGCAGCTTTCAACTGAGTTCGCAGCCCCAGCATTTT. Its translation: CASSFQLSSQPQHF. Complete variable domain (other parts from reference TRBV7-2 and TRBJ1-5): GAGVSQSPSNKVTEKGKDVELRCDPISGHTALYWYRQSLGQGLEFLIYFQGNSAPDKSGLPSDRFSAERTGGSVSTLTIQRTQQEDSAVYLCASSFQLSSQPQHFGDGTRLSIL.

This sequence joins TRBV2 and TRBJ2-6; TRBD1 aligns across 8 bases. This CDR3 has 17 residues. Germline CDR1 is SNHLY and CDR2 is FYNNEI. Trimming took 7 bases from V and 1 from J; bases not matched to a gene: 9. This chain's CDR3 is CASTPGQVQSGANVLTF. DNA for the CDR3: TGTGCCAGCACCCCGGGACAGGTACAATCTGGGGCCAACGTCCTGACTTTC. Variable domain in full (rest from reference TRBV2 and TRBJ2-6): EPEVTQTPSHQVTQMGQEVILRCVPISNHLYFYWYRQILGQKVEFLVSFYNNEISEKSEIFDDQFSVERPDGSNFTLKIRSTKLEDSAMYFCASTPGQVQSGANVLTFGAGSRLTVL.

V is TRBV6-1 and J is TRBJ1-6; D is ambiguous. Germline V gives CDR1 MNHNS, CDR2 SASEGT. The CDR3 totals 15 residues. Trimming cost V 2 bases and J 3 bases, with 8 bases left between them. CDR3 DNA: TGTGCCAGCAGTGAACCCCTACTCTATAATTCACCCCTCCACTTT. Protein sequence: CASSEPLLYNSPLHF.

The V gene is TRBV9, the J gene TRBJ2-2; 10 nucleotides agree with TRBD1. The V gene end was trimmed by 0 bases and the J gene end by 4 bases; junction bases not matched to a gene: 9. Looked up from germline, CDR1 is SGDLS and CDR2 is YYNGEE. This CDR3 contains 18 residues. The DNA for the CDR3 is TGTGCCAGCAGCGTAGGGGGTACCGGGACAGGGGCCACCGGGGAGCTGTTTTTT. It encodes CASSVGGTGTGATGELFF.

The rearrangement links TRBV4-1 to TRBJ1-2; 8 positions match TRBD1. J lost 7 bases, V lost 4 bases, and 8 bases had no gene match. The germline V gene encodes CDR1 MGHRA and CDR2 YSYEKL. The length of the CDR3 is 14 residues. The CDR3 DNA sequence: TGCGCCAGCAGCCGGACGGACAGGGATGGTGGCTACACCTTC. Its protein product is CASSRTDRDGGYTF.

This clone was recorded many times. The chain uses TRBV4-1 and TRBJ2-1; D remains unclear. The germline V gene encodes CDR1 MGHRA and CDR2 YSYEKL. The CDR3 has 15 residues. V lost 0 bases and J lost 0, with 6 bases in between. CDR3 amino acids: CASSQDSPSYNEQFF. CDR3 DNA: TGCGCCAGCAGCCAAGACTCCCCCTCCTACAATGAGCAGTTCTTC.

V gene TRBV6-5 combines with J gene TRBJ2-2; the D gene is possibly TRBD2 (6 bases). V was pared by 6 bases and J by 4 bases, with 12 bases between. Germline CDR1 is MNHEY and CDR2 is SVGAGI. This CDR3 contains 14 residues. CDR3 in DNA: TGTGCCAGCAGGCGGGGCAGGGCCACCGGGGAGCTGTTTTTT. This translates into CASRRGRATGELFF.

In regard to this clone: At one end, the junction sequence differs from germline, possibly due to a read error. The chain carries TRBV18 and TRBJ1-5, with TRBD1 matching over 7 bases. This CDR3 has 18 residues. CDR1 and CDR2 (germline): KGHSH, LQKENI. The CDR3 sequence is CASSPRGGGPVENQPQHF. DNA of the CDR3: TGTGCCAGCTCCCCACGTGGAGGGGGCCCGGTAGAGAATCAGCCCCAGCATTTT.

V usage is TRBV6-4 and J usage is TRBJ2-2; TRBD1 might be the D (5 bases). Per the germline V gene, CDR1 is MRHNA and CDR2 is SNTAGT. The CDR3 runs to 14 residues. V lost 4 bases to trimming and J lost 0 bases, with 6 bases between them. The CDR3 nucleotides read TGTGCCAGCAGTGCCAGGGCGAACACCGGGGAGCTGTTTTTT. Its translation: CASSARANTGELFF.